One sample yielded the 22 T cell receptor beta chains listed below, sequenced in a study of T-cell reconstitution after alpha-beta-depleted transplantation in children. This sample's TCRbeta library carried unique molecular identifier barcodes. A single record per CDR3 protein comes from TCRdb applying MiXCR to the PCR reads. The repertoire holds around 360,000 distinct CDR3 sequences, with about a tenth as singletons. Specimen: PBMCs from the stem cell graft donor, collected from the stem cell graft. Receptor source: a human donor who donated a stem cell graft to a child with acute lymphoblastic leukemia.

V and J are TRBV28 and TRBJ2-1; 9 bases are a match to TRBD2. The CDR3 length is 12 residues. Germline CDR1 MDHEN, CDR2 SYDVKM. The ends lost 5 bases at V and 12 bases at J; junction bases unmatched: 5. CDR3 amino acids: CASSEGTSRQFF. In nucleotides, the CDR3 is TGTGCCAGCAGTGAGGGGACTAGCCGGCAGTTCTTC. The variable domain in full, with the rest retrieved from reference TRBV28 and TRBJ2-1, is DVKVTQSSRYLVKRTGEKVFLECVQDMDHENMFWYRQDPGLGLRLIYFSYDVKMKEKGDIPEGYSVSREKKERFSLILESASTNQTSMYLCASSEGTSRQFFGPGTRLTVL.

The V call is TRBV12-3 or TRBV12-4, the J call TRBJ2-5; D may be TRBD1 or TRBD2 (5 bases each). The CDR3 totals 14 residues. The V end lost 5 bases, the J end lost 5 bases, and 15 bases lay between the germline ends. The CDR3 sequence: CASSQPGTAETQYF. CDR3 bases: TGTGCCAGCAGTCAGCCAGGGACGGCGGAGACCCAGTACTTC.

This clonotype appeared a few times. This rearrangement joins TRBV6-5 to TRBJ2-1; D gene unclear. V dropped 0 bases and J dropped 8 bases, with 8 bases sitting between them. This CDR3 has 13 residues. Germline lookup yields CDR1 MNHEY and CDR2 SVGAGI. As DNA, the CDR3 is TGTGCCAGCAGTTACTCAGAGAGTGATGAGCAGTTCTTC. Translating gives CASSYSESDEQFF.

The CDR3 protein is CSARIDWVDEQFF. The CDR3 DNA follows: TGCAGTGCTAGAATCGATTGGGTCGATGAGCAGTTCTTC. The genes are TRBV20-1 and TRBJ2-1; D is uncertain. V shed 2 bases and J shed 8 bases, with 13 bases lying between them. Germline loops: CDR1 DFQATT, CDR2 SNEGSKA (reference sequence). CDR3 length: 13 residues.

There are a few counts of this clonotype. The chain has TRBV3-1 and TRBJ2-7; D gene unclear. The CDR3 loop spans 15 amino acids. V lost 2 bases and J lost 3, with 14 bases in between. CDR1 and CDR2 from the germline V gene are LGHDT and YNNKEL (reference sequence). The CDR3 DNA reads TGTGCCAGCAGCCAACCCTCGACTGGCTTCTACGAGCAGTACTTC. Translating it yields CASSQPSTGFYEQYF.

The chain has TRBV20-1 and TRBJ2-7, with 9 bases that match TRBD1. CDR3 size: 15 residues. CDR1 and CDR2 (germline): DFQATT, SNEGSKA (reference sequence). V was clipped by 5 bases and J by 1 base; unmatched bases: 9. Here the CDR3 DNA reads TGCAGTGCTGGGGCCGGGGACAGGGTTTCCTACGAGCAGTACTTC. Amino acids: CSAGAGDRVSYEQYF.

This clonotype was seen a few times. The chain couples TRBV20-1 to TRBJ1-1, with D maybe TRBD1 (5 bases). Trimming removed 2 bases at V and 10 bases at J, with 14 bases between. The CDR3 has 12 amino acids. Germline loops: CDR1 DFQATT, CDR2 SNEGSKA (reference sequence). The CDR3 reads CSARSGGGSAFF. The CDR3 nucleotides read TGCAGTGCTAGAAGTGGGGGGGGTTCAGCTTTCTTT.

J is TRBJ1-1 and V is TRBV27; maybe TRBD1 (5 bases). Germline V gene data show CDR1 as MNHEY and CDR2 as SMNVEV (reference sequence). The CDR3 length is 16 residues. The V gene lost 2 bases and the J gene lost 0 bases, with 13 bases spanning the gap. The CDR3 sequence: CASSLREGRMNTEAFF. In DNA form, the CDR3 reads TGTGCCAGCAGTTTACGGGAGGGACGGATGAACACTGAAGCTTTCTTT.

V is TRBV4-2 and J is TRBJ2-2; possibly TRBD2 for D (6 bases). Germline CDR1 is LGHNA and CDR2 is YNFKEQ. V was cut by 0 bases and J by 1 base, with 12 bases left in between. The CDR3 has 17 residues. The CDR3 protein is CASSQDPAGRNTGELFF. The CDR3 DNA follows: TGTGCCAGCAGCCAAGATCCGGCCGGGAGGAACACCGGGGAGCTGTTTTTT.

This clonotype was recorded a few times. V is TRBV7-9 and J is TRBJ2-7; 8 bases map to TRBD1. This CDR3 contains 17 residues. Losses at the gene ends were 2 bases for V and 0 bases for J; bases not matched to a gene: 9. The germline V gene has CDR1 SEHNR and CDR2 FQNEAQ (reference sequence). The CDR3, as DNA: TGTGCCAGCAGCTTAACACACGGACAGGGCAGCTCCTACGAGCAGTACTTC. It specifies CASSLTHGQGSSYEQYF.

There are a few counts of this clonotype. The chain joins TRBV5-1 to TRBJ2-6, with D possibly called TRBD1 or TRBD2 (6 bases each). The germline V gene has CDR1 SGHRS and CDR2 YFSETQ. The CDR3 runs to 19 residues. V was shortened by 3 bases and J by 2 bases, with 21 bases between the two germline ends. The CDR3 DNA reads as TGCGCCAGCAGCTCACGGGGGCGGCGGGAAAGACCTGGGGCCAACGTCCTGACTTTC. This gives the protein CASSSRGRRERPGANVLTF.

This clonotype was seen many times. CDR3 protein: CSGVAPGTDTQYF. The CDR3 bases are TGCAGCGGGGTCGCCCCGGGGACAGATACGCAGTATTTT. The J gene is TRBJ2-3, the V gene TRBV29-1; weak D call: TRBD2 (5 bases). V lost 7 bases, J lost 3 bases, and 14 bases lay in between. This CDR3 spans 13 amino acids. Germline V gene data show CDR1 as SQVTM and CDR2 as ANQGSEA.

This clonotype was counted many times. Here the CDR3 DNA reads TGTGCCAGCAGTTTAGTGACTAGCGGGAGGTCGCAGTTCTTC. Its protein product is CASSLVTSGRSQFF. This chain connects TRBV28 to TRBJ2-1, with 13 nucleotides matching TRBD2. The CDR3 sequence is 14 residues long. Per the germline V gene, CDR1 is MDHEN and CDR2 is SYDVKM. The junction had 4 bases not matched to a gene; V was cut back by 2 bases and J by 12 bases.

Details on this clonotype: This may be a read error, as it is one base from a much larger clone. The J gene is TRBJ2-7, the V gene TRBV29-1; D is perhaps TRBD2 (5 bases). The CDR3 is 12 residues long. V was pared by 4 bases and J by 3 bases, with 10 bases between. Germline CDR1 reads SQVTM; CDR2 reads ANQGSEA. The CDR3 loop is CSVAGLDYEQYF. In nucleotides, the CDR3 is TGCAGCGTTGCTGGACTCGACTACGAGCAGTACTTC.

This chain connects TRBV7-3 to TRBJ2-1; 7 nucleotides match TRBD2. Germline CDR1 and CDR2: SGHTA and FQGTGA. The CDR3 has 16 amino acids. Germline trimming cut 2 bases from V and 8 bases from J; bases unmatched to any gene: 12. The CDR3 DNA sequence: TGTGCCAGCAGCTTACTGGGAGGGGATCCCCCCCATGAGCAGTTCTTC. This sequence encodes CASSLLGGDPPHEQFF.

This sequence joins TRBV24-1 and TRBJ2-5; TRBD1 might be the D (5 bases). CDR3 size: 14 residues. Germline V gives CDR1 KGHDR, CDR2 SFDVKD. Trimming took off 1 base at V and 1 base at J, with 6 bases between the two ends. The CDR3 here is CATSDFDSQETQYF. The CDR3, as DNA: TGTGCCACCAGTGATTTCGACAGCCAAGAGACCCAGTACTTC.

This clonotype was found many times. The chain joins TRBV7-9 to TRBJ1-1; no clear D. CDR1 is SEHNR and CDR2 is FQNEAQ in the germline V gene (reference sequence). Deletions cut 1 base from V and 12 bases from J, with 9 bases between. The CDR3 covers 11 residues. CDR3 nucleotide sequence: TGTGCCAGCAGCTTAGTTCTGGGGACTTTCTTT. Translating gives CASSLVLGTFF.

This clonotype was detected only a few times. This chain uses TRBV27 with TRBJ2-1, with TRBD2 matching 7 bases. The CDR3 consists of 16 residues. With V trimmed by 4 bases and J by 6 bases, 12 bases remained unmatched. Germline lookup yields CDR1 MNHEY and CDR2 SMNVEV (reference sequence). CDR3 bases: TGTGCCAGCAGTTCGCAGACTAGCAGCCTGGTCAATGAGCAGTTCTTC. Its translation is CASSSQTSSLVNEQFF.

The chain joins TRBV7-2 to TRBJ1-5, with a tentative D call TRBD1 (5 bases). The CDR3 consists of 13 residues. The V gene lost 3 bases and the J gene lost 3 bases, with 6 bases spanning the gap. Germline V lookup: CDR1 SGHTA, CDR2 FQGNSA. CDR3 nucleotides: TGTGCCAGCAGCTTTGGGACCAATCAGCCCCAGCATTTT. This sequence encodes CASSFGTNQPQHF.

The rearrangement links TRBV6-2 or TRBV6-3 to TRBJ1-4, with D hard to call. V was trimmed by 2 bases and J by 8 bases, leaving 12 bases between them. The germline V gene has CDR1 MNHEY and CDR2 SVGEGT. The CDR3 has 14 residues. CDR3 sequence reads: CASSYRSEEEKLFF. The CDR3 DNA is TGTGCCAGCAGTTACCGGTCAGAGGAGGAAAAACTGTTTTTT.

The J gene is TRBJ2-5, the V gene TRBV4-1, with 10 bases aligning to TRBD2. The CDR3 covers 18 residues. The ends lost 0 bases at V and 2 bases at J; junction bases unmatched: 9. Germline V CDR1 and CDR2: MGHRA, YSYEKL. Written as DNA, the CDR3 is TGCGCCAGCAGCCAAGATCCCTTTGGACTAGCGGCTCAAGAGACCCAGTACTTC. This translates into CASSQDPFGLAAQETQYF.

This sequence joins TRBV18 and TRBJ1-5, with a weak D call TRBD1 (5 bases). V was clipped by 6 bases and J by 0 bases, with 12 bases between them. The CDR3 spans 15 residues. From germline, CDR1 is KGHSH and CDR2 LQKENI. CDR3 nucleotide sequence: TGTGCCAGCTCCCCGTCACAGGTTAGCAATCAGCCCCAGCATTTT. Translating it yields CASSPSQVSNQPQHF.